This record covers a single T cell receptor beta chain. No antigen is known for it. The data were taken from a study of graft-versus-host responses after intestinal transplantation. Study at large: Recipients had transplants, and these were multivisceral, liver-intestinal, or isolated intestinal. The recipients all started with anti-thymocyte globulin induction and then took tacrolimus and steroids for around 3 years. Points from the study as a whole: Analysis identified GvH clones in recipient marrow, with some appearing first in ileum or blood.

Germline V gene data show CDR1 as MGHDK and CDR2 as SYGVNS. The CDR3 length is 16 residues. With 1 base removed from V and 4 bases from J, the gap between germline ends came to 16 bases. TCRdb keeps only in-frame clones here, not all; method: immunoSEQ multiplex PCR. Counted here are about 100,000 clones, 75% to 95% occurring once; the ten biggest clones make up 15% to 20%. The source material was PBMCs, sampled about 440 days after intestinal transplant. The genes are TRBV25-1 and TRBJ2-5; a possible D gene is TRBD2 (6 bases). This TCR was recovered from a human patient who received an intestinal transplant, so some T cells may come from the graft donor. CDR3 residues: CASSELPGVGRETQYF. The DNA of the CDR3 is TGTGCCAGCAGTGAATTGCCGGGGGTAGGGAGAGAGACCCAGTACTTC.